This T cell receptor beta chain originates from a study of CD8+CD57+ T cells in acquired aplastic anemia (dated by TCRdb to the late 2010s). For the wider study: Extracted DNA from sorted CD4+ and CD8+ cells averaged around 2.9 ug, ranging from about 0.19 to 30 ug. For healthy donor samples, the average read count was about 10 million for CD4+ cells and 11.0 million for CD8+ cells. What the authors observed across the whole study: Roughly 30 CD8+ CDR3 sequences were shared between patients and controls but appeared highly expressed in patients and within their immunodominant clones. Between patients and healthy controls, no significant difference in CD8+ Simpson's diversity was found (P=0.060).

Genomic DNA served as template for TCR beta VDJ combination and CDR3 sequence profiling. An Illumina HiSeq 2000 was used for TCR repertoire sequencing. As for the original processing: Repertoires were assessed using TRBV/TRBJ rearrangement plots, CDR3 size and DJ length profiles, and Simpson's diversity index. The most abundant DNA sequence in the deep sequencing data was defined as the immunodominant clone. CDR3 amino acid sequences were checked for sharing across subjects and were also compared against the VDJdb database and published repertoires. TCRdb itself trimmed the public reads at Q25 with fastp, ran MiXCR and retained productive beta chains. Each record represents a unique CDR3 protein, reported with the most common genes and DNA among its rows. The V and J calls were determined by TCRdb, not by the authors. The sample table contains some 180,000 distinct CDR3 sequences; only one count was recorded for 35% to 50% of them. Of the sample, about 2.9% falls within the top ten clones.

From its cysteine to its phenylalanine, the CDR3 spans 13 amino acids. Only CDR3 DNA remains: 39 bases, in frame from the first base. V loses 5 bases of germline sequence and J loses 2 bases, and the interval between the two ends is 10 bases. The CDR1 and CDR2 encoded by the germline V gene are SNHLY and FYNNEI. This clonotype was seen repeatedly, ten times or more. Its antigen is still unknown. No base-level quality is on record; no much larger clone is a single base apart. In this study, sorted CD4+ and CD8+ T cells from the blood of healthy subjects and of severe aplastic anemia patients had their TCR repertoires deep-sequenced. Ficoll-Paque density gradient centrifugation was used to isolate peripheral blood mononuclear cells. Before DNA was extracted, CD4+ and CD8+ T cells were sorted using either FACS or magnetic beads.

The sequence joins TRBV2 to TRBJ2-7, with TRBD2 tentatively as D gene (6 bases match). The sequencing input was sorted CD4+, CD8+, or CD8+CD57+ T cells (not recorded which) from PBMCs. The TCR was taken from a human donor in good health. The nucleotides are TGTGCCAGCAGTAGCGGGTCCCCCTACGAGCAGTACTTC. This gives the protein CASSSGSPYEQYF.